This paragraph reports one T cell receptor beta chain. Its antigen remains unidentified. These data come from a study of CD8 T cells in ankylosing spondylitis. General study points: Seven to nine highly homologous variants made up a TCR beta motif that seemed to typify ankylosing spondylitis blood.

CDR3 length equals 12 residues. Germline values: CDR1 SGHVS, CDR2 FQNEAQ. The ends were cut back, 5 bases at V and 9 bases at J, with 13 bases in the middle. A single record per CDR3 protein comes from TCRdb applying MiXCR to the 5' RACE reads. The table shows 400,000 or so distinct CDR3 sequences, with 20% to 30% occurring only once. The rearrangement joins TRBV7-8 to TRBJ1-1; the D gene is possibly TRBD1 (5 bases). The TCR was taken from a male donor with ankylosing spondylitis. What was sequenced was blood, either unsorted or a sorted T cell fraction (not recorded which). CDR3 in DNA: TGTGCCAGCAGCCTGTCCTTGGGGCAAGCTTTCTTT. It translates to CASSLSLGQAFF.